This T cell receptor beta chain emerged from a study of OX40 agonist ivuxolimab in advanced cancers. Study-wide results and caveats: More expanded clones were found, on average, in CD8+ than in CD4+ T cells. The investigators did not determine what antigen specificity the expanded peripheral T cells had.

This clone has a single count. Its antigen is unknown. People who had autoimmune disease history or systemic immunosuppression were excluded. This CDR3 has 14 residues. The V gene end was trimmed by 2 bases and the J gene end by 5 bases; junction bases not matched to a gene: 7. Germline V gene data show CDR1 as GTSNPN and CDR2 as SVGIG (reference sequence). The repertoire was sequenced with immunoSEQ multiplex PCR; TCRdb's copy has only in-frame clones and lacks some. The table records roughly 64,000 clones, roughly 80% of them present only once. The material was CD4+ or CD8+ T cells sorted from blood, obtained in a trial of the OX40 agonist ivuxolimab. V is TRBV30 and J is TRBJ2-3, with 7 positions matching TRBD2. The clonotype originates from an adult with an advanced solid tumor such as melanoma, head and neck, liver or kidney cancer. The CDR3 is CAWSPGLRLDTQYF. CDR3 DNA sequence: TGTGCCTGGAGTCCGGGACTACGATTAGATACGCAGTATTTT.